This T cell receptor beta chain is from a study of immune cell composition in non-small cell lung cancer. Sequenced by immunoSEQ multiplex PCR; TCRdb stores in-frame clones only, minus some. Of 4,500 to 6,500 clones in the sample, about two thirds were seen once. Broader study findings: Tumour TCR-beta clonality was not significantly tied to smoking pack-years.

The V segment lost 0 bases and the J segment 3 bases; nucleotides outside the gene matches: 2. In germline, CDR1 is MNHEY, CDR2 SVGAGI. CDR3 length: 15 residues. This clone occurred a few times. The antigen remains unidentified. The TCR sequence derives from a human donor with non-small cell lung cancer. The chain joins TRBV6-5 to TRBJ2-7; 10 bases agree with TRBD1. The material sequenced was lung tumor tissue. Here the CDR3 reads CASSYSRTGGYEQYF. The CDR3 nucleotides are TGTGCCAGCAGTTACTCGAGGACAGGGGGCTACGAGCAGTACTTC.